This passage covers 16 T cell receptor beta chains from one sample sequenced in a study of shared clonotypes between healthy human individuals. Only in-frame clones appear in the TCRdb table, and some are missing; sequencing was by immunoSEQ multiplex PCR. The table records roughly 1,100,000 clones, roughly 80% of them present only once. Sequencing was carried out using memory CD4+ T cells sorted from blood. Subset described: CD45RA-negative fraction. These receptor sequences come from a man aged 18 to 29 in good health.

Many counts were recorded for this clone. The chain has TRBV7-2 and TRBJ2-7; D ambiguous. V lost 3 bases and J 3 bases, leaving 15 bases between the germline ends. Germline V gives CDR1 SGHTA, CDR2 FQGNSA. This CDR3 contains 15 residues. CDR3: CASSFKGNSHYEQYF. Written as DNA, the CDR3 is TGTGCCAGCAGCTTTAAGGGTAACTCCCACTACGAGCAGTACTTC.

This chain joins TRBV5-6 and TRBJ2-7, with TRBD2 identical over 10 bases. This CDR3 region has 17 residues. V was clipped by 4 bases and J by 5 bases; unmatched bases: 15. Germline CDR1 is SGHDT and CDR2 is YYEEEE. CDR3 sequence (DNA): TGTGCCAGCAGCCTACGGGCGCGAGCGGGAGGGGAAGACGAGCAGTACTTC. Its translation is CASSLRARAGGEDEQYF.

The chain combines TRBV7-8 with TRBJ1-2; the D is unclear. Germline V gene lookup returns CDR1 SGHVS and CDR2 FQNEAQ. There are 17 residues in the CDR3. Trimming left V 3 bases short and J 0 bases short, with 17 bases between. CDR3 residues: CASSFTVQQLANYGYTF. CDR3 nucleotides: TGTGCCAGCAGCTTCACAGTGCAACAGTTGGCTAACTATGGCTACACCTTC.

The chain carries TRBV5-1 and TRBJ1-2, with 10 bases that match TRBD1. The length of the CDR3 is 15 residues. CDR1 and CDR2 from the germline V gene are SGHRS and YFSETQ. V dropped 4 bases and J dropped 1; count of bases not matched to a gene: 4. The CDR3 loop reads CASSPGTGDNYGYTF. CDR3 DNA sequence: TGCGCCAGCAGCCCCGGGACAGGGGATAACTATGGCTACACCTTC.

The J gene is TRBJ2-7, the V gene TRBV30, with a possible D match to TRBD1 (6 bases). Trimming took off 3 bases at V and 1 base at J, with 13 bases between the two ends. This CDR3 has 14 amino acids. Germline assignment: CDR1 GTSNPN and CDR2 SVGIG (reference sequence). CDR3 region: CAWSAGDSSYEQYF. The DNA of the CDR3 is TGTGCCTGGAGCGCAGGGGATTCTTCCTACGAGCAGTACTTC.

The chain is built from TRBV6-5 and TRBJ2-7; D not resolved. Trimming stripped 8 bases from V and 3 bases from J, with 14 bases between. CDR1 is MNHEY, CDR2 SVGAGI, per germline. The CDR3 consists of 13 residues. CDR3: CASGSARRYEQYF. For the CDR3, the DNA is TGTGCCAGCGGCTCAGCTCGGCGCTACGAGCAGTACTTC.

This clone was counted a few times. The V call is TRBV7-2, the J call TRBJ1-3; 9 positions agree with TRBD1. The CDR3 is made up of 16 amino acids. V lost 6 bases and J lost 0; bases outside the gene matches: 6. Germline lookup yields CDR1 SGHTA and CDR2 FQGNSA. CDR3 protein: CASRAGTGSSGNTIYF. CDR3 sequence (DNA): TGTGCCAGCAGGGCCGGGACAGGGAGCTCTGGAAACACCATATATTTT.

The V call is TRBV30, the J call TRBJ1-2; 7 positions match TRBD1. V lost 5 bases, J lost 6 bases, and 9 bases stayed unmatched. The CDR3 has 13 residues. Looked up from germline, CDR1 is GTSNPN and CDR2 is SVGIG (reference sequence). For the CDR3, the DNA is TGTGCCTGGGGGGCAGGGGGTGGCCATGGCTACACCTTC. Residues: CAWGAGGGHGYTF.

V is TRBV30 and J is TRBJ2-7; D gene ambiguous. CDR3 length: 12 amino acids. Germline V gene data show CDR1 as GTSNPN and CDR2 as SVGIG (reference sequence). Deletions cut 1 base from V and 3 bases from J, with 7 bases between. Here the CDR3 reads CAWSGLNYEQYF. CDR3 DNA: TGTGCCTGGAGTGGACTTAACTACGAGCAGTACTTC.

The genes are TRBV5-5 and TRBJ2-7; D gene ambiguous. CDR1 and CDR2 (germline): SGHKS, YYEKEE (reference sequence). Trimming pared 0 bases from V and 7 bases from J, leaving 17 bases between. The CDR3 loop spans 15 amino acids. The CDR3 bases are TGTGCCAGCAGCTTGGTAGGGCAGGTAGTGGGAGAGCAGTACTTC. Protein sequence: CASSLVGQVVGEQYF.

This sequence joins TRBV7-9 and TRBJ1-1; D is unclear. V shed 7 bases and J shed 0 bases, with 18 bases lying between them. Germline V gives CDR1 SEHNR, CDR2 FQNEAQ (reference sequence). The CDR3 contains 16 residues. CDR3 protein: CASTHDIAGMNTEAFF. CDR3 DNA sequence: TGTGCCAGCACCCACGACATCGCAGGAATGAACACTGAAGCTTTCTTT.

This chain links TRBV19 with TRBJ1-5; 12 bases agree with TRBD1. J lost 2 bases, V lost 3 bases, and 8 bases had no gene match. CDR3 length: 18 residues. CDR1 and CDR2 (germline): LNHDA, SQIVND (reference sequence). CDR3 sequence (DNA): TGTGCCAGTAGTATTGGACCAGGGACAGGGGGCGGCAATCAGCCCCAGCATTTT. The encoded protein is CASSIGPGTGGGNQPQHF.

V usage is TRBV28 and J usage is TRBJ2-2, with TRBD1 matching 12 bases. Germline CDR1 and CDR2: MDHEN and SYDVKM. This CDR3 comprises 13 residues. J was trimmed by 8 bases and V by 8 bases; bases with no gene match: 3. The CDR3 loop reads CASGTGGRGELFF. The CDR3 DNA is TGTGCCAGCGGGACAGGGGGCAGGGGGGAGCTGTTTTTT.

CDR3 DNA sequence: TGCGCCAGCAGAGTTGGACTAGCTGGGGAGACCCAGTACTTC. This encodes CASRVGLAGETQYF. This chain joins TRBV5-1 and TRBJ2-5, with 8 bases aligning to TRBD2. V was pared by 5 bases and J by 5 bases, with 8 bases of the junction left unmatched. The germline gives CDR1 SGHRS, CDR2 YFSETQ. This CDR3 contains 14 residues. The full variable domain, with the rest looked up from reference TRBV5-1 and TRBJ2-5, is KAGVTQTPRYLIKTRGQQVTLSCSPISGHRSVSWYQQTPGQGLQFLFEYFSETQRNKGNFPGRFSGRQFSNSRSEMNVSTLELGDSALYLCASRVGLAGETQYFGPGTRLLVL.

This clone was counted a few times. This may stem from a read error, because a much larger clone lies one nucleotide away. The chain has TRBV28 and TRBJ1-6, with TRBD1 matching 7 bases. The CDR3 runs 14 residues. V trimming: 6 bases; J trimming: 4 bases; junction bases outside the gene matches: 3. Germline V gene sequence: CDR1 MDHEN, CDR2 SYDVKM. This CDR3 reads CASSPGQYNSPLHF. In nucleotides, the CDR3 is TGTGCCAGCAGCCCGGGACAGTATAATTCACCCCTCCACTTT. Together with reference TRBV28 and TRBJ1-6, the CDR3 gives the full variable domain: DVKVTQSSRYLVKRTGEKVFLECVQDMDHENMFWYRQDPGLGLRLIYFSYDVKMKEKGDIPEGYSVSREKKERFSLILESASTNQTSMYLCASSPGQYNSPLHFGNGTRLTVT.

This clone came up a few times. The rearrangement joins TRBV27 to TRBJ2-5; D tentatively fits TRBD1 or TRBD2 (5 bases each). V was pared by 5 bases and J by 5 bases, with 15 bases between. CDR1 is MNHEY, CDR2 SMNVEV, per germline (reference sequence). This CDR3 is 14 amino acids long. This CDR3 reads CASSNTGGGETQYF. The CDR3 DNA is TGTGCCAGCAGTAATACAGGCGGCGGGGAGACCCAGTACTTC.